This T cell receptor beta chain appears in the sequencing data of a study of T-cell memory formation after mild COVID-19. Study-wide results and limits: Memory from before infection featured some responding clones, which suggests cross-reactive memory joined. CD4+ contracting clones were mainly CM and EM; CD8+ ones, EMRA.

TCRalpha and TCRbeta libraries used 5'RACE with constant-segment primers and UMIs. A single record per CDR3 protein comes from TCRdb applying MiXCR to the 5' RACE reads. Found here are about 190,000 distinct CDR3 sequences, about a sixth of them singletons; the top ten hold 2% to 3%. There are 16 residues in the CDR3. V lost 3 bases and J 2 bases, leaving 18 bases between the germline ends. Germline CDR1 reads DFQATT; CDR2 reads SNEGSKA (reference sequence). Worth noting for this clonotype: Its specificity is unknown.

The TCR originated in an adult woman who had mild COVID-19 (a few samples of this study predate the infection). Cell type and time point are not known. Sequencing was performed on PBMCs or a T cell subset sorted from them (not recorded which). The J gene is TRBJ2-3, the V gene TRBV20-1, with TRBD2 as a possible D gene (5 bases). DNA of the CDR3: TGCAGTGCTAGTAGGCAGGTGGGAGCAAACACAGATACGCAGTATTTT. Protein: CSASRQVGANTDTQYF.